The 20 T cell receptor beta chains listed next were all sequenced from one sample in a study of cytomegalovirus exposure and HLA in healthy donors. A multiplex PCR was run with 60 Vbeta primers and 13 Jbeta primers. Sequenced by immunoSEQ multiplex PCR; TCRdb stores in-frame clones only, minus some. The sample includes about 240,000 clones, roughly 81% of them seen just once. Material for sequencing was PBMCs. The receptors were gathered from a girl aged 2 to 10 in good health and CMV-seronegative.

CDR3 in amino acids: CSATRGLEAFF. The CDR3 DNA reads as TGCAGTGCTACTAGGGGTTTGGAAGCTTTCTTT. The V gene is TRBV20-1, the J gene TRBJ1-1, with D perhaps TRBD1 (5 bases). Germline assignment: CDR1 DFQATT and CDR2 SNEGSKA (reference sequence). The CDR3 loop spans 11 amino acids. Trimming cost V 4 bases and J 8 bases, with 11 bases left between them.

V gene TRBV5-1 combines with J gene TRBJ1-1; D gene unclear. The V end lost 4 bases, the J end lost 7 bases, and 14 bases lay between the germline ends. The CDR3 spans 13 residues. Germline lookup yields CDR1 SGHRS and CDR2 YFSETQ. Here the CDR3 reads CASSVDAGFEAFF. The CDR3 bases are TGCGCCAGCAGCGTGGACGCCGGTTTTGAAGCTTTCTTT. The variable domain in full, completed from reference TRBV5-1 and TRBJ1-1, reads KAGVTQTPRYLIKTRGQQVTLSCSPISGHRSVSWYQQTPGQGLQFLFEYFSETQRNKGNFPGRFSGRQFSNSRSEMNVSTLELGDSALYLCASSVDAGFEAFFGQGTRLTVV.

CDR3 DNA: TGTGCCAGCACCTCCCCCGGACAGGGTGAGGAGCAGTACTTC. This encodes CASTSPGQGEEQYF. The chain couples TRBV28 to TRBJ2-7; 8 positions match TRBD1. Losses at the gene ends were 7 bases for V and 7 bases for J; bases not matched to a gene: 12. Per germline, CDR1 MDHEN and CDR2 SYDVKM. This CDR3 is 14 amino acids long.

This chain joins TRBV11-2 and TRBJ2-3; weak D call: TRBD2 (7 bases). Trimming pared 5 bases from V and 0 bases from J, leaving 15 bases between. Looked up from germline, CDR1 is SGHAT and CDR2 is FQNNGV. This CDR3 is 16 amino acids long. In DNA, the CDR3 is TGTGCCAGCAGCGCTAGAGGGGGGGGCAGCACAGATACGCAGTATTTT. Translating it yields CASSARGGGSTDTQYF.

The rearrangement uses TRBV30 and TRBJ2-7; D might be TRBD2 (6 bases). The CDR3 consists of 15 residues. Looked up from germline, CDR1 is GTSNPN and CDR2 is SVGIG (reference sequence). The V end lost 6 bases, the J end lost 2 bases, and 20 bases lay between the germline ends. CDR3 in DNA: TGTGCCTGTACCCCCCCCCAGCGGGCTACCTACGAGCAGTACTTC. Translated, it gives CACTPPQRATYEQYF.

The chain employs TRBV5-1 and TRBJ1-6; TRBD1 is a possible D gene (6 bases). The CDR3 is 15 amino acids. The V gene lost 4 bases and the J gene lost 7 bases, with 15 bases spanning the gap. Germline CDR1 reads SGHRS; CDR2 reads YFSETQ. The CDR3 DNA sequence: TGCGCCAGCAGCCGCCCGGACAGCGCCAATTCACCCCTCCACTTT. Its translation: CASSRPDSANSPLHF.

The gene calls are TRBV5-1 and TRBJ2-3; 10 nucleotides agree with TRBD2. The CDR3 spans 16 residues. CDR1 and CDR2 from the germline V gene are SGHRS and YFSETQ. The V segment lost 4 bases and the J segment 5 bases; nucleotides outside the gene matches: 10. The CDR3 region has the DNA TGCGCCAGCAGCACCACCCTAGCGGGAGTTAAAGATACGCAGTATTTT. Translating gives CASSTTLAGVKDTQYF.

This chain uses TRBV29-1 with TRBJ2-1, with a weak D call TRBD1 (5 bases). Germline values: CDR1 SQVTM, CDR2 ANQGSEA. This CDR3 contains 14 residues. V was trimmed by 5 bases and J by 2 bases, leaving 13 bases between them. This chain's CDR3 is CSVSRGYAYNEQFF. The CDR3 bases are TGCAGCGTTTCTAGGGGCTATGCCTACAATGAGCAGTTCTTC.

The chain carries TRBV5-1 and TRBJ2-7; unclear D gene. The CDR3 sequence is 14 residues long. V lost 1 base and J 0 bases, leaving 8 bases between the germline ends. CDR1 and CDR2 (germline): SGHRS, YFSETQ. The CDR3 DNA follows: TGCGCCAGCAGCTTGAGCCTTAGCTCCTACGAGCAGTACTTC. It codes for CASSLSLSSYEQYF. The full variable domain, with the rest looked up from reference TRBV5-1 and TRBJ2-7, is KAGVTQTPRYLIKTRGQQVTLSCSPISGHRSVSWYQQTPGQGLQFLFEYFSETQRNKGNFPGRFSGRQFSNSRSEMNVSTLELGDSALYLCASSLSLSSYEQYFGPGTRLTVT.

The V and J genes are TRBV7-9 and TRBJ1-4, with TRBD1 identical over 9 bases. J was trimmed by 5 bases and V by 5 bases; bases with no gene match: 6. Germline values: CDR1 SEHNR, CDR2 FQNEAQ (reference sequence). This CDR3 has 15 amino acids. CDR3 bases: TGTGCCAGCAGCCCTGCCGGGACAGGGAATGAAAAACTGTTTTTT. Protein: CASSPAGTGNEKLFF.

The chain recombines TRBV10-2 with TRBJ1-1, with unresolved D. CDR3 length equals 15 residues. Germline lookup yields CDR1 WSHSY and CDR2 SAAADI. V was shortened by 0 bases and J by 6 bases, with 14 bases between the two germline ends. The CDR3 DNA reads as TGCGCCAGCAGTGAGTCCCCCCCGGAGCGCCCTGAAGCTTTCTTT. Its translation is CASSESPPERPEAFF.

CDR3 sequence: CASSQEGGRSYGYTF. The CDR3 DNA reads TGTGCCAGCAGCCAAGAGGGGGGGCGCAGCTATGGCTACACCTTC. V gene TRBV4-2 combines with J gene TRBJ1-2, with D tentatively TRBD1 (6 bases). Trimming cost V 0 bases and J 4 bases, with 12 bases left between them. Germline CDR1 reads LGHNA; CDR2 reads YNFKEQ. This CDR3 contains 15 residues.

This sequence joins TRBV19 and TRBJ2-3; TRBD1 matches at 10 bases. Germline V CDR1 and CDR2: LNHDA, SQIVND (reference sequence). This CDR3 is 13 amino acids long. V was clipped by 8 bases and J by 4 bases; unmatched bases: 3. The CDR3 loop reads CASGTGVPDTQYF. The CDR3 DNA reads TGTGCCAGTGGGACAGGGGTGCCAGATACGCAGTATTTT.

V usage is TRBV10-1 and J usage is TRBJ2-5; weak D call: TRBD2 (5 bases). Germline lookup yields CDR1 WNHNN and CDR2 SYGVQD (reference sequence). This CDR3 has 16 amino acids. Trimming removed 9 bases from V and 2 bases from J, with 22 bases in between. CDR3 DNA: TGCGCCAGGAGCAAACAAATTACTAGTTCACAAGAGACCCAGTACTTC. It yields the protein CARSKQITSSQETQYF.

This clone was seen only a few times. The V and J genes are TRBV4-2 and TRBJ1-1; D unresolved. The V end lost 2 bases, the J end lost 6 bases, and 10 bases lay between the germline ends. The V gene's germline CDR1 is LGHNA and CDR2 YNFKEQ. The CDR3 is 13 amino acids. The CDR3 protein is CASSQSGSSEAFF. CDR3 coding DNA: TGTGCCAGCAGCCAATCTGGGAGCTCTGAAGCTTTCTTT.

The chain couples TRBV15 to TRBJ2-1; TRBD2 matches 8 bases. The CDR3 contains 16 residues. V lost 5 bases to trimming and J lost 8 bases; unmatched junction nucleotides: 14. Germline values: CDR1 LNHNV, CDR2 YYDKDF (reference sequence). CDR3 sequence: CATSPRVGGAGDEQFF. Here the CDR3 DNA reads TGTGCCACCAGCCCGCGAGTCGGGGGGGCCGGGGATGAGCAGTTCTTC.

The chain joins TRBV7-6 to TRBJ1-3, with a tentative D call TRBD1 (6 bases). From germline, CDR1 is SGHVS and CDR2 FNYEAQ. Between the trimmed V and J ends, which lost 2 bases and 0 bases, there was a span of 8 bases. The CDR3 has 15 amino acids. CDR3 in amino acids: CASSLQGLSGNTIYF. Here the CDR3 DNA reads TGTGCCAGCAGCTTACAGGGGCTCTCTGGAAACACCATATATTTT.

CDR3 in DNA: TGTGCCAGCAGCCGCGACAGGGTGGCGATCTACGAGCAGTACTTC. Amino acid sequence: CASSRDRVAIYEQYF. This sequence joins TRBV6-5 and TRBJ2-7, with 7 bases matching TRBD1. Trimming removed 6 bases from V and 3 bases from J; junction bases left unmatched: 11. The CDR3 consists of 15 residues. CDR1 and CDR2 (germline): MNHEY, SVGAGI.

This chain connects TRBV6-1 to TRBJ2-1, with 7 bases that match TRBD1. Looked up from germline, CDR1 is MNHNS and CDR2 is SASEGT. The ends lost 0 bases at V and 4 bases at J; junction bases unmatched: 18. The CDR3 has 20 amino acids. As DNA, the CDR3 is TGTGCCAGCAGTGAAGCGCTGAGAGGGGGCGCCTCCTCCCAATACAATGAGCAGTTCTTC. Protein sequence: CASSEALRGGASSQYNEQFF.

This clone was seen more than once but under ten times. Germline is not matched at one junction end, which may reflect a read error. The V and J genes are TRBV9 and TRBJ1-1, with D unclear. The CDR3 is 8 amino acids. The germline gives CDR1 SGDLS, CDR2 YYNGEE. CDR3 bases: TGTGCCAGCAGCGACACCCACTTT. This translates into CASSDTHF. Supplemented by reference TRBV9 and TRBJ1-1, the full variable domain reads DSGVTQTPKHLITATGQRVTLRCSPRSGDLSVYWYQQSLDQGLQFLIQYYNGEERAKGNILERFSAQQFPDLHSELNLSSLELGDSALYFCASSDTHFGQGTRLTVV.